Listed here are 24 T cell receptor beta chains from one sample, sequenced in a study of blood T cell repertoires in COVID-19. Some clones are missing from TCRdb's copy, which holds only in-frame ones; the method was immunoSEQ multiplex PCR. The sample records more than 85,000 clones, 75% being singletons. Sequencing input: peripheral blood. These receptors were obtained from a woman in her fifties or sixties with acute or convalescent COVID-19.

The chain uses TRBV19 and TRBJ1-2, with 10 bases lining up with TRBD1. The germline gives CDR1 LNHDA, CDR2 SQIVND (reference sequence). After removal of 4 bases from V and 3 bases from J, the junction contained 5 bases not matched to a gene. This CDR3 has 15 residues. CDR3 in DNA: TGTGCCAGTAGTAAGGCGGGACAGGGGTACTATGGCTACACCTTC. It yields the protein CASSKAGQGYYGYTF.

V gene TRBV4-2 combines with J gene TRBJ2-1, with TRBD2 matching over 12 bases. Germline-derived CDR1 and CDR2 are LGHNA and YNFKEQ. J was trimmed by 6 bases and V by 5 bases; bases with no gene match: 8. There are 16 residues in the CDR3. CDR3 residues: CASSTASGGALNEQFF. Here the CDR3 DNA reads TGTGCCAGCAGCACGGCTAGCGGGGGGGCTCTCAATGAGCAGTTCTTC.

The chain has TRBV30 and TRBJ1-1, with TRBD1 matching 9 bases. The ends lost 2 bases at V and 1 base at J; junction bases unmatched: 14. Germline V lookup: CDR1 GTSNPN, CDR2 SVGIG (reference sequence). The CDR3 loop spans 18 amino acids. CDR3 DNA sequence: TGTGCCTGGAGTACCTATGGACAGGGGAGGATAAAGAACACTGAAGCTTTCTTT. Translating gives CAWSTYGQGRIKNTEAFF.

The chain has TRBV9 and TRBJ1-1; perhaps TRBD1 as D (5 bases). V lost 4 bases and J 3 bases, leaving 13 bases between the germline ends. CDR1 is SGDLS, CDR2 YYNGEE, per germline. The CDR3 loop spans 14 amino acids. Here the CDR3 DNA reads TGTGCCAGCAGCTCAGCAGGGTATGACACTGAAGCTTTCTTT. This encodes CASSSAGYDTEAFF.

Here the CDR3 reads CATTGGTYEQYF. CDR3 nucleotides: TGTGCCACCACAGGGGGCACCTACGAGCAGTACTTC. The V call is TRBV10-3, the J call TRBJ2-7; 9 positions match TRBD1. V was pared by 10 bases and J by 2 bases, with 3 bases of the junction left unmatched. The V gene's germline CDR1 is ENHRY and CDR2 SYGVKD. This CDR3 is 12 amino acids long.

The J gene is TRBJ1-1, the V gene TRBV6-5; 9 positions match TRBD1. Germline V CDR1 and CDR2: MNHEY, SVGAGI. The CDR3 length is 13 residues. V dropped 6 bases and J dropped 8; count of bases not matched to a gene: 7. The CDR3 sequence is CASSLTDRGEAFF. In DNA, the CDR3 is TGTGCCAGCAGCCTAACTGACAGGGGGGAAGCTTTCTTT.

The V and J genes are TRBV27 and TRBJ2-7; tentative D call: TRBD1 (6 bases). The germline V gene has CDR1 MNHEY and CDR2 SMNVEV (reference sequence). V lost 5 bases and J 2 bases, leaving 13 bases between the germline ends. The CDR3 runs 14 residues. The CDR3 sequence is CASSPRDTTYEQYF. CDR3 nucleotide sequence: TGTGCCAGCAGTCCGAGGGACACAACCTACGAGCAGTACTTC.

J is TRBJ1-2 and V is TRBV28; 9 bases are shared with TRBD1. CDR3 length equals 15 residues. Unmatched junction bases numbered 4, after V lost 3 bases and J lost 2 bases. Looked up from germline, CDR1 is MDHEN and CDR2 is SYDVKM. CDR3 sequence reads: CASSFGDRANYGYTF. DNA of the CDR3: TGTGCCAGCAGTTTCGGGGACAGGGCGAACTATGGCTACACCTTC.

This clone was detected only a few times. The chain combines TRBV6-5 with TRBJ1-1; 7 bases fit TRBD1. The CDR3 runs 12 residues. With 5 bases clipped from V and 5 bases from J, the junction kept 2 bases outside the gene matches. Germline V lookup: CDR1 MNHEY, CDR2 SVGAGI. The CDR3 region has the DNA TGTGCCAGCAGTACAGGGGTAACTGAAGCTTTCTTT. Translated: CASSTGVTEAFF.

The J gene is TRBJ1-2, the V gene TRBV9; 9 bases agree with TRBD1. The CDR3 is 15 amino acids. The J segment lost 7 bases and the V segment lost 3 bases, leaving 10 bases of the junction unmatched. CDR1 SGDLS and CDR2 YYNGEE come from the germline V gene. CDR3 DNA sequence: TGTGCCAGCAGCGAGCAACAGGGGGCGAGGAGTGGCTACACCTTC. Protein: CASSEQQGARSGYTF.

There are a few counts of this clone. The chain employs TRBV5-6 and TRBJ2-7; possible D gene TRBD1, 5 bases. Germline CDR1 and CDR2: SGHDT and YYEEEE. The length of the CDR3 is 15 residues. Trimming removed 0 bases at V and 0 bases at J, with 10 bases between. The CDR3 coding sequence is TGTGCCAGCAGCTTGGTCGCAGGGAACTCCTACGAGCAGTACTTC. Its protein product is CASSLVAGNSYEQYF.

The rearrangement joins TRBV27 to TRBJ1-6; TRBD1 matches at 8 bases. This CDR3 is 14 amino acids long. The germline V gene has CDR1 MNHEY and CDR2 SMNVEV (reference sequence). With V trimmed by 6 bases and J by 9 bases, 7 bases remained unmatched. DNA for the CDR3: TGTGCCAGCAGCCTCAGGGGGCTAGGTTCACCCCTCCACTTT. Amino acids: CASSLRGLGSPLHF.

This chain joins TRBV7-9 and TRBJ1-2, with D perhaps matching TRBD1 (6 bases). This CDR3 has 13 amino acids. Germline CDR1 is SEHNR and CDR2 is FQNEAQ (reference sequence). V shed 5 bases and J shed 4 bases, with 11 bases lying between them. CDR3 in DNA: TGTGCCAGCAGCCTTACAGGGCCCTATGGCTACACCTTC. This gives the protein CASSLTGPYGYTF.

The CDR3 nucleotides read TGTGCCAGCAGCTCACCGGGACAGCGGGCCGAGCAGTACTTC. Translated, it gives CASSSPGQRAEQYF. The chain uses TRBV5-4 and TRBJ2-7, with a weak D call TRBD1 (7 bases). Trimming took off 3 bases at V and 6 bases at J, with 16 bases between the two ends. CDR3 length: 14 residues. Per germline, CDR1 SGHNT and CDR2 YYREEE (reference sequence).

V is TRBV15 and J is TRBJ1-2, with TRBD1 matching 7 bases. With 0 bases clipped from V and 8 bases from J, the junction kept 9 bases outside the gene matches. The CDR3 has 15 residues. The germline CDR1 and CDR2 sequences are LNHNV and YYDKDF (reference sequence). CDR3 sequence reads: CATSRDPTGQRGYTF. CDR3 in DNA: TGTGCCACCAGCAGAGATCCCACGGGACAGCGCGGCTACACCTTC.

The table lists this clone with a count of one. This sequence joins TRBV6-5 and TRBJ2-2, with 12 nucleotides matching TRBD2. The CDR3 is made up of 15 amino acids. Per germline, CDR1 MNHEY and CDR2 SVGAGI. The trim removed 7 bases at V and 7 bases at J, leaving 7 bases unmatched. The CDR3 sequence is CASTRLAGANGELFF. The CDR3 nucleotides are TGTGCCAGCACGAGACTAGCGGGGGCAAACGGGGAGCTGTTTTTT.

The chain recombines TRBV6-1 with TRBJ2-2, with D perhaps TRBD2 (5 bases). The CDR3 is made up of 16 amino acids. The V and J ends lost 4 bases and 0 bases respectively, with 12 bases between them. Germline V CDR1 and CDR2: MNHNS, SASEGT. The CDR3 spells CASSVSGRSNTGELFF. CDR3 nucleotide sequence: TGTGCCAGCAGTGTCAGCGGAAGATCGAACACCGGGGAGCTGTTTTTT.

This chain uses TRBV9 with TRBJ1-2; 7 bases align to TRBD1. V shed 3 bases and J 13 bases; nucleotides not matched to a gene: 9. The CDR3 runs 12 residues. Germline lookup yields CDR1 SGDLS and CDR2 YYNGEE. CDR3 DNA sequence: TGTGCCAGCAGCGACGAGAACAGGGGTCCCACCTTC. Its translation is CASSDENRGPTF.

The V call is TRBV27, the J call TRBJ2-1; TRBD2 is a possible D gene (6 bases). Germline V gene data show CDR1 as MNHEY and CDR2 as SMNVEV (reference sequence). This CDR3 region has 13 residues. The V end lost 8 bases, the J end lost 6 bases, and 14 bases lay between the germline ends. CDR3 protein: CASGPGLSNEQFF. The CDR3 DNA reads as TGTGCCAGCGGACCGGGACTTTCCAATGAGCAGTTCTTC.

V and J are TRBV6-6 and TRBJ1-1; possibly TRBD1 for D (6 bases). V was clipped by 4 bases and J by 1 base, with 16 bases between them. This CDR3 has 16 residues. Germline CDR1 and CDR2: MNHNY and SVGAGI (reference sequence). CDR3 region: CASSSTGTTKNTEAFF. The CDR3 nucleotides are TGTGCCAGCAGTTCGACCGGGACAACAAAGAACACTGAAGCTTTCTTT.

CDR3 nucleotides: TGTGCCAGCAGGGCAGTCACCCCTCAGGAGACCCAGTACTTC. Translated: CASRAVTPQETQYF. V usage is TRBV3-1 (or the pseudogene TRBV3-2) and J usage is TRBJ2-5; D uncertain. The CDR3 sequence is 14 residues long. Germline values: CDR1 LGHDT, CDR2 YNNKEL (reference sequence). The ends were cut back, 6 bases at V and 5 bases at J, with 16 bases in the middle.

V and J are TRBV7-2 and TRBJ1-2, with D possibly being TRBD1 (6 bases). The V gene's germline CDR1 is SGHTA and CDR2 FQGNSA. The ends were cut back, 3 bases at V and 4 bases at J, with 9 bases in the middle. The CDR3 spans 13 residues. The CDR3 nucleotides read TGTGCCAGCAGCTTCGGACAGCTCTATGGCTACACCTTC. Protein product: CASSFGQLYGYTF.

The rearrangement links TRBV19 to TRBJ2-7, with 9 positions matching TRBD2. This CDR3 contains 16 residues. CDR1 LNHDA and CDR2 SQIVND come from the germline V gene (reference sequence). V trimming: 3 bases; J trimming: 3 bases; junction bases outside the gene matches: 9. The CDR3 bases are TGTGCCAGTAGTATCGGGGGACTAGCTGGAAACTACGAGCAGTACTTC. This codes for CASSIGGLAGNYEQYF. Drawing the rest from reference TRBV19 and TRBJ2-7, the complete variable domain is DGGITQSPKYLFRKEGQNVTLSCEQNLNHDAMYWYRQDPGQGLRLIYYSQIVNDFQKGDIAEGYSVSREKKESFPLTVTSAQKNPTAFYLCASSIGGLAGNYEQYFGPGTRLTVT.

This clone was found once. The J gene is TRBJ1-2, the V gene TRBV30; 9 nucleotides match TRBD1. CDR3 size: 19 residues. Looked up from germline, CDR1 is GTSNPN and CDR2 is SVGIG (reference sequence). V shed 0 bases and J 0 bases; nucleotides not matched to a gene: 14. The CDR3 is CAWSVRAGDRGAPNYGYTF. The CDR3 DNA follows: TGTGCCTGGAGTGTAAGAGCGGGCGACAGGGGGGCCCCTAACTATGGCTACACCTTC.